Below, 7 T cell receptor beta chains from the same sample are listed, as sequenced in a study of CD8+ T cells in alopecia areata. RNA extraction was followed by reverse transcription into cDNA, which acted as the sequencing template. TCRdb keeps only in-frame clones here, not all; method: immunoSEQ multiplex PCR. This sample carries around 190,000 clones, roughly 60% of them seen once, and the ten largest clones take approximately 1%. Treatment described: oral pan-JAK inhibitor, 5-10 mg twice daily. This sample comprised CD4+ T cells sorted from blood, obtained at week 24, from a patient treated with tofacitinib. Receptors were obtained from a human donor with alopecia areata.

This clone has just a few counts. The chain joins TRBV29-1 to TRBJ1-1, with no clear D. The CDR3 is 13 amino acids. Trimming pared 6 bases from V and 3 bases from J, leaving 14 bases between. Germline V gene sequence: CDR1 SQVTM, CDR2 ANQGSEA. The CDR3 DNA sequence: TGCAGCGTATCGGGGAGGGTGCACACTGAAGCTTTCTTT. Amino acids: CSVSGRVHTEAFF.

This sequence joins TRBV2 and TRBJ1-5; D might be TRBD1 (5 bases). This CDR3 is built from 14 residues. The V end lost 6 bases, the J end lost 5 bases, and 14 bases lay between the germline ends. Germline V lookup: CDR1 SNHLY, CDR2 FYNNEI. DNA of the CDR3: TGTGCCAGCAGGGGACCGACTGACCATCAGCCCCAGCATTTT. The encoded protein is CASRGPTDHQPQHF.

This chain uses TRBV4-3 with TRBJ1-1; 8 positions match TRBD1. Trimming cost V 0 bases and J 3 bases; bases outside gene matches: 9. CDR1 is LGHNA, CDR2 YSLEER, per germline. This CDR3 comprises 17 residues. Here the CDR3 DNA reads TGCGCCAGCAGCCAAGAATGGACAGGGCTGTTGGACACTGAAGCTTTCTTT. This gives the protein CASSQEWTGLLDTEAFF.

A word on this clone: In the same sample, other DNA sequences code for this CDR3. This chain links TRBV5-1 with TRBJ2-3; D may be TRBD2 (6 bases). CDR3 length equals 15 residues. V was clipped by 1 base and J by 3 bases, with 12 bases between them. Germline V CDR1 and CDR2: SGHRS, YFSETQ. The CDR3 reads CASSLRGVRTDTQYF. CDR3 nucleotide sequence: TGCGCCAGCAGCTTGCGCGGGGTCCGGACAGATACGCAGTATTTT.

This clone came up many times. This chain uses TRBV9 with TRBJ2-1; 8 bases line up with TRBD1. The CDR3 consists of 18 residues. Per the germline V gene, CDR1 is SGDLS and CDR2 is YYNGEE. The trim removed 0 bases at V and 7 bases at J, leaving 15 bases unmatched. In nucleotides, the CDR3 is TGTGCCAGCAGCGTAGCTACGGGGACAGGTACCTCTACAAATGAGCAGTTCTTC. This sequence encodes CASSVATGTGTSTNEQFF.

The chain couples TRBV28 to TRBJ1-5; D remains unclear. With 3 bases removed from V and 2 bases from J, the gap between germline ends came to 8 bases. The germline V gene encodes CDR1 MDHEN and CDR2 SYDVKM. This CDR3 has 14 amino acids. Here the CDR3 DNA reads TGTGCCAGCAGTTTGGGGAGGGGCAATCAGCCCCAGCATTTT. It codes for CASSLGRGNQPQHF.

This CDR3 reads CASSSKGHGNTEAFF. DNA for the CDR3: TGTGCCAGCAGCTCGAAGGGACACGGGAACACTGAAGCTTTCTTT. V usage is TRBV7-2 and J usage is TRBJ1-1; TRBD1 might be the D (6 bases). Germline CDR1 reads SGHTA; CDR2 reads FQGNSA. The CDR3 is 15 residues long. Trimming took 4 bases from V and 1 from J, leaving 13 bases between them. Based on the CDR3 plus reference TRBV7-2 and TRBJ1-1, the full variable domain is GAGVSQSPSNKVTEKGKDVELRCDPISGHTALYWYRQSLGQGLEFLIYFQGNSAPDKSGLPSDRFSAERTGGSVSTLTIQRTQQEDSAVYLCASSSKGHGNTEAFFGQGTRLTVV.